Below are 5 T cell receptor beta chains sequenced from a single sample in a study of T cell responses to AZD1222 COVID-19 vaccine. Clones were read by immunoSEQ multiplex PCR, and TCRdb kept only the in-frame ones, dropping some. The table has fewer than 120,000 clones, 80% to 90% seen once. The sequenced sample was peripheral blood, obtained 28 days after the second AZD1222 dose. Every receptor here comes from an adult who received the AZD1222 COVID-19 vaccine.

V gene TRBV10-2 combines with J gene TRBJ1-5; possible D gene TRBD1, 5 bases. Trimming left V 3 bases short and J 10 bases short, with 13 bases between. The CDR3 runs to 13 residues. The germline gives CDR1 WSHSY, CDR2 SAAADI. The DNA for the CDR3 is TGCGCCAGCAGTGATTGGGGGTCTGGACCCCAGCATTTT. Translated: CASSDWGSGPQHF.

J is TRBJ1-2 and V is TRBV12-3 or TRBV12-4; tentative D call: TRBD1 (5 bases). The V end lost 4 bases, the J end lost 5 bases, and 11 bases lay between the germline ends. This CDR3 is 13 amino acids long. The CDR3 nucleotides read TGTGCCAGCAGTTCAGGGACCTTGTATGGCTACACCTTC. This gives the protein CASSSGTLYGYTF.

The V gene is TRBV2, the J gene TRBJ1-1; D is unclear. Trimming left V 11 bases short and J 4 bases short, with 20 bases between. CDR1 is SNHLY, CDR2 FYNNEI, per germline. This CDR3 has 14 amino acids. The CDR3 is CAAAPGREATEAFF. CDR3 nucleotides: TGTGCCGCCGCCCCCGGAAGAGAGGCCACTGAAGCTTTCTTT.

V is TRBV19 and J is TRBJ1-4; D may be TRBD1 (5 bases). This CDR3 is built from 13 residues. From germline, CDR1 is LNHDA and CDR2 SQIVND (reference sequence). Trimming took off 3 bases at V and 7 bases at J, with 9 bases between the two ends. The CDR3 DNA reads TGTGCCAGTAGTATCGACAGCCCTGAAAAACTGTTTTTT. Its protein is CASSIDSPEKLFF. Full variable domain (missing parts from reference TRBV19 and TRBJ1-4): DGGITQSPKYLFRKEGQNVTLSCEQNLNHDAMYWYRQDPGQGLRLIYYSQIVNDFQKGDIAEGYSVSREKKESFPLTVTSAQKNPTAFYLCASSIDSPEKLFFGSGTQLSVL.

The chain couples TRBV19 to TRBJ2-1; D might be TRBD1 or TRBD2, each matching 6 bases. Germline CDR1 reads LNHDA; CDR2 reads SQIVND (reference sequence). The CDR3 loop spans 15 amino acids. V was shortened by 6 bases and J by 2 bases, with 14 bases between the two germline ends. CDR3 nucleotide sequence: TGTGCCAGTAGCGACCGAGGGGGGCCCTACAATGAGCAGTTCTTC. It encodes CASSDRGGPYNEQFF.